The source of this T cell receptor beta chain is a study of T cell repertoires in cytomegalovirus infection. Across the study: Based on public TCR beta signatures, there were indications of CMV infection and of a matching HLA type.

A remark on this clonotype: Its antigen is unknown.

This CDR3 has 11 residues. The ends were cut back, 11 bases at V and 6 bases at J, with 13 bases in the middle. The germline V gene has CDR1 MDHEN and CDR2 SYDVKM. Findings of the study overall: The study identified carriers of CMV plus the relevant HLA from cumulative public TCR beta family frequency. In two of eight donors, the top clonotype was HLA-C-restricted CMV-specific.

TCRdb processed the reads anew with MiXCR; each CDR3 protein has one entry. The data show about 120,000 distinct CDR3 sequences, roughly 9.1% seen once. The chain links TRBV28 to TRBJ1-2, with D unclear. This TCR was sampled from a human donor in good health (CMV status not recorded). Some clones in this sample may be carry-over from other donors' samples. The sequenced sample consisted of PBMCs, sequenced either directly or after in vitro stimulation (not recorded which). The DNA for the CDR3 is TGTGCCGTGGGAGAAATTCATGGCTACACCTTC. It encodes CAVGEIHGYTF.